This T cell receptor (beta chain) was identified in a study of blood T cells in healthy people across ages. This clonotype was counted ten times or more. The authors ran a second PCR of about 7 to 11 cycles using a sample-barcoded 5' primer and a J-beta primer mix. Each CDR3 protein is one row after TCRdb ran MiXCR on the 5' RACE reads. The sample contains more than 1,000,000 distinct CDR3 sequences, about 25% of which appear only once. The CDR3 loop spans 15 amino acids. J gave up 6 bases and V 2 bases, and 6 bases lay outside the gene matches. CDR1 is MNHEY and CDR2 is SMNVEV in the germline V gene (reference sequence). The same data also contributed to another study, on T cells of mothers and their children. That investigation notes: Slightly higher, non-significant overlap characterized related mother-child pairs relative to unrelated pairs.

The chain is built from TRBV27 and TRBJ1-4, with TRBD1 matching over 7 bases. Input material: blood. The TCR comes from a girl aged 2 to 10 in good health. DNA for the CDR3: TGTGCCAGCAGTTTAGACGGCAGGGGGGATGAAAAACTGTTTTTT. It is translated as CASSLDGRGDEKLFF.